This is a list of T cell receptor beta chains from one sample in a study of blood T cell repertoires in COVID-19. Generated by immunoSEQ multiplex PCR, the TCRdb table keeps only in-frame clones and is missing some. The sample records 330,000 or so clones, roughly 90% being singletons. The sample comprised PBMCs or T cells enriched from blood (not recorded which). The source of these receptors is a woman in her 30s who had recovered from COVID-19. Both conserved end residues are part of each CDR3. Each record gives: J gene, D gene, clone size, V gene, CDR3 protein, CDR3 DNA. The D gene is left open where the match is weak. Clone size is given for some rows only: seen once, a few or many times, or a class if the clone is expanded.

J: TRBJ1-2
D: TRBD1
size: .
V: TRBV5-8
CDR3: CASSRTGYIYGYTF
DNA: TGTGCCAGCAGCCGGACAGGCTACATCTATGGCTACACCTTC

J: TRBJ1-6
D: TRBD1
size: .
V: TRBV14
CDR3: CASSQDQGGLSPLHF
DNA: TGTGCCAGCAGCCAAGATCAAGGGGGCCTTTCACCCCTCCACTTT

J: TRBJ2-5
D: .
size: .
V: TRBV5-6
CDR3: CASSLGSTQETQYF
DNA: TGTGCCAGCAGCTTGGGATCAACTCAAGAGACCCAGTACTTC

J: TRBJ1-4
D: .
size: .
V: TRBV2
CDR3: CASKVARGYNEKLFF
DNA: TGTGCCAGCAAGGTAGCCCGGGGATATAATGAAAAACTGTTTTTT

J: TRBJ2-7
D: TRBD1
size: .
V: TRBV6-5
CDR3: CASCRDRTYEQYF
DNA: TGTGCCAGTTGCAGGGACAGAACCTACGAGCAGTACTTC

J: TRBJ1-1
D: TRBD1
size: .
V: TRBV18
CDR3: CASSPVGTGQNTEAFF
DNA: TGTGCCAGCTCACCCGTCGGGACAGGCCAGAACACTGAAGCTTTCTTT

J: TRBJ2-7
D: .
size: once
V: TRBV7-9
CDR3: CASSLVRGLNYEQYF
DNA: TGTGCCAGCAGCTTAGTCAGGGGTTTAAACTACGAGCAGTACTTC

J: TRBJ1-3
D: TRBD1
size: .
V: TRBV5-8
CDR3: CASSGPGQGEPAGYF
DNA: TGTGCCAGCAGCGGCCCGGGACAGGGGGAACCGGCTGGATATTTT

J: TRBJ2-1
D: TRBD1
size: .
V: TRBV7-2
CDR3: CASSLERGPYNEQFF
DNA: TGTGCCAGCAGCTTAGAGAGGGGGCCCTACAATGAGCAGTTCTTC

J: TRBJ1-5
D: .
size: .
V: TRBV2
CDR3: CASTPKLAGNKGSNQPQHF
DNA: TGTGCCAGCACCCCGAAGCTGGCGGGGAATAAAGGTAGCAATCAGCCCCAGCATTTT

J: TRBJ2-1
D: .
size: few
V: TRBV19
CDR3: CASSVFSSYNEQFF
DNA: TGTGCCAGTAGTGTCTTTAGCTCCTACAATGAGCAGTTCTTC

J: TRBJ2-5
D: TRBD2
size: .
V: TRBV9
CDR3: CASSVAAGGAPFQETQYF
DNA: TGTGCCAGCAGCGTAGCCGCGGGGGGCGCACCCTTCCAAGAGACCCAGTACTTC